Listed below are T cell receptor beta chains from one sample, sequenced in a study of CD8 T cells in ankylosing spondylitis. Via MiXCR, TCRdb re-called the 5' RACE reads, giving one row per CDR3 protein. The sample yields a few hundred thousand distinct CDR3 sequences, roughly a tenth seen once. Sequenced: blood, either unsorted or a sorted T cell fraction (not recorded which). The receptors were gathered from a male donor with ankylosing spondylitis or in good health (not recorded which). Both conserved end residues are part of each CDR3. The order of the fields is clone size, D gene, V gene, J gene, CDR3 protein, CDR3 DNA. D genes are given only for firm matches. The size entry is marked missing in some rows and otherwise reads once, few, many or a size class.

many	TRBD2	TRBV5-1	TRBJ2-2	CASRKLAGDGGELFF	TGCGCCAGCAGAAAACTAGCGGGAGACGGTGGGGAGCTGTTTTTT
few	TRBD2	TRBV5-1	TRBJ2-1	CASSLWLAGANNEQFF	TGCGCCAGCAGCTTGTGGCTAGCGGGGGCTAACAATGAGCAGTTCTTC
many	NA	TRBV20-1	TRBJ1-2	CSARMVGEYGYTF	TGCAGTGCTAGGATGGTCGGCGAGTATGGCTACACCTTC
many	NA	TRBV4-1	TRBJ2-1	CASSQQGIRFF	TGCGCCAGCAGCCAGCAGGGGATCAGGTTCTTC
many	TRBD2	TRBV29-1	TRBJ2-3	CSVVLAGGIDTQYF	TGCAGCGTGGTTTTGGCGGGGGGTATAGATACGCAGTATTTT
many	TRBD1	TRBV5-1	TRBJ1-5	CASSLGQGTGPQHF	TGCGCCAGCAGCTTGGGACAGGGGACGGGACCCCAGCATTTT
many	TRBD2	TRBV4-1	TRBJ2-1	CASSRGLAGVLSYNEQFF	TGCGCCAGCAGCCGGGGACTAGCGGGGGTACTGAGCTACAATGAGCAGTTCTTC
NA	TRBD2	TRBV11-3	TRBJ2-5	CASSPGLASRETQYF	TGTGCCAGCAGCCCGGGACTAGCGTCAAGAGAGACCCAGTACTTC
many	TRBD2	TRBV10-3	TRBJ2-3	CAISTGTNTDTQYF	TGTGCCATCAGTACCGGGACTAACACAGATACGCAGTATTTT
NA	TRBD2	TRBV5-1	TRBJ2-1	CASSAGLAGPVPYNEQFF	TGCGCCAGCAGCGCCGGACTAGCGGGCCCTGTCCCCTACAATGAGCAGTTCTTC
NA	TRBD2	TRBV11-1	TRBJ2-1	CASSETSGRTQNNYNEQFF	TGTGCCAGCAGCGAAACTAGCGGGAGGACCCAAAATAACTACAATGAGCAGTTCTTC
few	NA	TRBV29-1	TRBJ1-1	CSVVSGGNTEAFF	TGCAGCGTTGTCTCCGGAGGAAACACTGAAGCTTTCTTT
few	NA	TRBV7-8	TRBJ2-7	CASSLAGRSSYEQYF	TGTGCCAGCAGCTTAGCGGGGCGCAGCTCCTACGAGCAGTACTTC
few	NA	TRBV7-9	TRBJ2-3	CASSFQSDTQYF	TGTGCCAGCAGCTTCCAGTCAGATACGCAGTATTTT
many	TRBD1	TRBV20-1	TRBJ2-5	CSARDLTGTAPGETQYF	TGCAGTGCTAGAGATCTGACCGGGACAGCCCCCGGTGAGACCCAGTACTTC
many	TRBD1	TRBV7-3	TRBJ2-1	CASSSRGDSYNEQFF	TGTGCCAGCAGCTCTAGAGGGGACAGCTACAATGAGCAGTTCTTC
NA	TRBD2	TRBV2	TRBJ2-3	CASSEPTSGAEADTQYF	TGTGCCAGCAGTGAACCGACTAGCGGGGCCGAGGCAGATACGCAGTATTTT
few	NA	TRBV5-1	TRBJ2-2	CASSLDIPFTGELFF	TGCGCCAGCAGCTTGGACATTCCCTTCACCGGGGAGCTGTTTTTT
many	NA	TRBV29-1	TRBJ2-7	CSVEGQQQGTYEQYF	TGCAGCGTTGAAGGGCAGCAACAGGGAACCTACGAGCAGTACTTC
NA	NA	TRBV15	TRBJ2-7	CATSREAGSSYEQYF	TGTGCCACCAGCAGAGAAGCTGGGAGCTCCTACGAGCAGTACTTC
NA	NA	TRBV7-9	TRBJ2-6	CASSIGSWTGANVLTF	TGTGCCAGCAGCATTGGGTCCTGGACCGGGGCCAACGTCCTGACTTTC
NA	TRBD1	TRBV5-6	TRBJ1-2	CASSFDRGNGYTF	TGTGCCAGCAGCTTCGACAGGGGAAATGGCTACACCTTC
few	NA	TRBV5-5	TRBJ2-2	CASSGSPIGELFF	TGTGCCAGCAGCGGATCCCCGATCGGGGAGCTGTTTTTT
once	NA	TRBV27	TRBJ1-2	CASSLGQDDNYGYTF	TGTGCCAGCAGTTTGGGGCAGGATGATAACTATGGCTACACCTTC
many	TRBD2	TRBV20-1	TRBJ2-1	CSARDLASGDYNEQFF	TGCAGTGCTAGAGATCTGGCTAGCGGGGACTACAATGAGCAGTTCTTC
NA	TRBD1	TRBV12-3/TRBV12-4	TRBJ1-1	CASSTTGGTEAFF	TGTGCCAGCAGTACGACAGGGGGGACTGAAGCTTTCTTT